This T cell receptor beta chain appears in the sequencing data of a study of early T cells in non-severe SARS-CoV-2 infection (dated by TCRdb to the early 2020s). Study-level background: Because TCR sequencing relied on bulk RNA taken from unsorted whole blood, pairing of alpha and beta chains was not possible.

The study was a case-control design nested within a healthcare worker cohort in London, UK, with weekly nasopharyngeal swab PCR tests and blood sampling. Healthcare workers were recruited between 23 and 31 March 2020, during the week of the UK lockdown, and were followed weekly for up to roughly 15 weeks. From a lookup of the germline V gene, CDR1 and CDR2 are SNHLY and FYNNEI. The CDR3 covers 13 residues, taking in both the cysteine and the phenylalanine. CDR3 DNA only is kept here, 39 bases in frame from base 1. V and J lose 6 bases and 5 bases, and a span of 8 bases separates them. Paper-wide results and their limitations: VDJdb matching was skewed toward anti-spike CD8 responses and likely underestimated virus-specific expansions by missing private and CD4 specificities.

This clonotype was found many times. The antigen it binds to is not known. The sample holds no much larger clone one base away, and base qualities are not on file. The protocol used for the library was 5' RACE. TCRdb shows the sequencer as NextSeq 500. Unique molecular identifiers were attached to individual cDNA molecules in the TCR library protocol so that sequencing error and PCR bias could be corrected. Sequencing covered both TCR alpha and beta chains, and within each sample the abundances of alpha and beta sequences were tightly co-correlated. For the original study's pipeline: Decombinator V4 was used to perform V gene, J gene and CDR3 annotation of TCR sequences. Expanded TCRs were defined as changing significantly between any two time points under a Poisson model with p below 0.0001. TCR abundances were normalised to the total number of TCRs sequenced in each sample and reported as counts per million. MAIT TCRs were defined by TRAV1-2 paired with TRAJ12, TRAJ20 or TRAJ33, and iNKT TCRs by TRAV10 paired with TRAJ18. VDJdb, accessed 1 November 2021, was searched for CMV, EBV and SARS-CoV-2 annotated TCRs, with TCRs annotated for multiple antigens excluded. The raw public data were reprocessed by TCRdb itself: fastp quality trimming at Q25, MiXCR clonotype calling, in-frame beta chains only. For every CDR3 protein sequence, its rows merge into one entry that carries the most common genes and DNA. It is TCRdb's table, rather than the study itself, that gives the V and J calls and clone size. The sample table records 61,000 or so distinct CDR3 sequences; approximately 12% of these occur just once. Of the sample, more than 0.9% is held by the ten largest clones.

The sequence links TRBV2 to TRBJ1-6, with no reliable assignment of the D segment. This sequence originates from an adult who was a healthcare worker with PCR-confirmed SARS-CoV-2 infection or an uninfected control (not recorded which). The donor label of this sample is uncertain. The sequenced sample was whole blood, obtained at baseline. CDR3 protein: CASSVRNNSPLHF. The DNA reads as follows: TGTGCCAGCAGCGTCCGAAATAATTCACCCCTCCACTTT.